What follows is one T cell receptor (beta chain) and its context. Its target is not known. This sample is part of a study of cytomegalovirus exposure and HLA in healthy donors. Study-level results: Based on reports, TCR beta sequences accurately predicted HLA-A and HLA-B alleles for most subjects. CMV serostatus alone was available as immune exposure information.

Both 60 Vbeta primers and 13 Jbeta primers went into the PCR. TCRdb's copy holds only in-frame clones and misses some; the assay was immunoSEQ multiplex PCR. The repertoire includes 150,000 or so clones, around 83% of them detected once, and about 2.3% sits in the top ten. Trimming shortened V by 0 bases and J by 6 bases, and 9 bases separated the two germline ends. Per the germline V gene, CDR1 is LGHNA and CDR2 is YSLEER. The CDR3 totals 14 residues. The source of this sequence is a woman aged 18 to 35 in good health and CMV-seronegative. The sample comprised PBMCs. This sequence joins TRBV4-3 and TRBJ2-4; no clear D gene. CDR3 sequence: CASSQDWAVNIQYF. CDR3 bases: TGCGCCAGCAGCCAAGACTGGGCCGTAAACATTCAGTACTTC.